A single sample is the source of the 29 T cell receptor beta chains below, sequenced in a study of identical twins. Each CDR3 protein is one row after TCRdb ran MiXCR on the 5' RACE reads. The data contain fewer than 900,000 distinct CDR3 sequences, around a sixth of them singletons. This sample also belongs to another study, concerning T cells expressing NK-cell markers.

Sequenced sample: PBMCs. These receptors were taken from a woman between 18 and 29 years old in good health.

J is TRBJ2-2 and V is TRBV12-3 or TRBV12-4; no reliable D call. The CDR3 runs 15 residues. Trimming pared 7 bases from V and 1 base from J, leaving 13 bases between. The CDR3 nucleotides are TGTGCCAGCACCCCGACCCGCAGGAACACCGGGGAGCTGTTTTTT. It encodes CASTPTRRNTGELFF.

This clonotype came up a few times. The V call is TRBV10-3, the J call TRBJ2-6; 12 nucleotides agree with TRBD1. CDR1 ENHRY and CDR2 SYGVKD come from the germline V gene. The CDR3 length is 17 residues. The ends lost 11 bases at V and 3 bases at J; junction bases unmatched: 11. This chain's CDR3 is CAVATGTGGYGANVLTF. The CDR3 DNA reads TGTGCCGTAGCGACCGGGACAGGGGGCTATGGGGCCAACGTCCTGACTTTC.

This clonotype was found a few times. The V gene is TRBV5-6, the J gene TRBJ1-5, with D possibly TRBD1 on 6 matching bases. CDR1 SGHDT and CDR2 YYEEEE come from the germline V gene. The CDR3 contains 16 residues. Trimming took off 4 bases at V and 4 bases at J, with 18 bases between the two ends. The CDR3 is CASSASRGALNQPQHF. The CDR3 DNA is TGTGCCAGCAGCGCGAGCAGGGGCGCCCTTAATCAGCCCCAGCATTTT.

This chain connects TRBV5-1 to TRBJ2-1; D is possibly TRBD2 (5 bases). Germline V gives CDR1 SGHRS, CDR2 YFSETQ. The V end was cut by 0 bases, the J end by 2 bases, with 9 bases between. The CDR3 runs to 15 residues. CDR3 in DNA: TGCGCCAGCAGCTTGGACCAGACTACCTACAATGAGCAGTTCTTC. This encodes CASSLDQTTYNEQFF.

Many counts were recorded for this clonotype. V gene TRBV5-1 combines with J gene TRBJ2-1; 12 nucleotides agree with TRBD2. This CDR3 region has 16 residues. The germline gives CDR1 SGHRS, CDR2 YFSETQ. Trimming took 3 bases from V and 4 from J; bases not matched to a gene: 5. CDR3 nucleotide sequence: TGCGCCAGCAGCTGGACCGGGACTAGCGGGTACAATGAGCAGTTCTTC. It specifies CASSWTGTSGYNEQFF. The full variable domain, with the rest looked up from reference TRBV5-1 and TRBJ2-1, is KAGVTQTPRYLIKTRGQQVTLSCSPISGHRSVSWYQQTPGQGLQFLFEYFSETQRNKGNFPGRFSGRQFSNSRSEMNVSTLELGDSALYLCASSWTGTSGYNEQFFGPGTRLTVL.

This clonotype turned up a few times. The chain links TRBV12-3 or TRBV12-4 to TRBJ2-1; D gene uncertain. This CDR3 has 15 amino acids. The germline V and J ends were trimmed by 5 bases and 3 bases, with 14 bases remaining between them. Here the CDR3 reads CASSLSPPIYNEQFF. DNA for the CDR3: TGTGCCAGCAGTCTAAGCCCCCCGATCTACAATGAGCAGTTCTTC.

The chain joins TRBV29-1 to TRBJ2-7, with 7 positions matching TRBD2. With V trimmed by 3 bases and J by 2 bases, 7 bases remained unmatched. Looked up from germline, CDR1 is SQVTM and CDR2 is ANQGSEA. The CDR3 is 14 amino acids. The CDR3 region has the DNA TGCAGCGTTGATGGGCAGGGAGGGACCTACGAGCAGTACTTC. Protein: CSVDGQGGTYEQYF.

There are a few counts of this clonotype. This chain connects TRBV12-3 or TRBV12-4 to TRBJ2-5; maybe TRBD2 (6 bases). This CDR3 is built from 14 residues. Trimming stripped 2 bases from V and 5 bases from J, with 12 bases between. CDR3 bases: TGTGCCAGCAGTTTATTTTTTGGGGGGGAGACCCAGTACTTC. Protein product: CASSLFFGGETQYF.

This clonotype showed up just a few times. V is TRBV20-1 and J is TRBJ1-4; D perhaps matches TRBD1 (5 bases). Germline V gene data show CDR1 as DFQATT and CDR2 as SNEGSKA (reference sequence). V lost 6 bases to trimming and J lost 7 bases, with 21 bases between them. The CDR3 length is 15 residues. Written as DNA, the CDR3 is TGCAGTGCAACCAAAGCCTGGGGGATTAGTGAAAAACTGTTTTTT. Its protein product is CSATKAWGISEKLFF.

This clonotype turned up a few times. V usage is TRBV6-1 and J usage is TRBJ2-3; D not certain. Germline V CDR1 and CDR2: MNHNS, SASEGT. The CDR3 sequence is 16 residues long. V was cut by 2 bases and J by 4 bases, with 16 bases left in between. The CDR3, as DNA: TGTGCCAGCAGTGAACGTTCTCTTTACAACTCAGATACGCAGTATTTT. It specifies CASSERSLYNSDTQYF.

The gene calls are TRBV6-2 or TRBV6-3 and TRBJ2-1; maybe TRBD1 (5 bases). The CDR3 totals 14 residues. The V and J ends lost 6 bases and 0 bases respectively, with 9 bases between them. Germline V gene data show CDR1 as MNHEY and CDR2 as SVGEGT. The CDR3 DNA follows: TGTGCCAGCAGCCACAGGTTCTCCTACAATGAGCAGTTCTTC. This gives the protein CASSHRFSYNEQFF.

This clonotype was picked up a small number of times. The chain links TRBV7-2 to TRBJ2-1, with 11 nucleotides matching TRBD2. The CDR3 consists of 15 residues. V dropped 5 bases and J dropped 13; count of bases not matched to a gene: 13. The germline V gene encodes CDR1 SGHTA and CDR2 FQGNSA. CDR3: CASSLKGTSGDLQFF. CDR3 coding DNA: TGTGCCAGCAGCCTTAAAGGGACTAGCGGAGACCTACAGTTCTTC.

This clonotype was observed many times. This chain's CDR3 is CASSPTNEEDYGYTF. CDR3 coding DNA: TGTGCCAGCAGCCCGACCAACGAGGAGGACTATGGCTACACCTTC. The chain couples TRBV4-2 to TRBJ1-2; D not resolved. This CDR3 has 15 residues. Germline assignment: CDR1 LGHNA and CDR2 YNFKEQ. Between the trimmed V and J ends, which lost 4 bases and 3 bases, there was a span of 15 bases.

This clonotype was seen only a few times. The chain has TRBV12-3 or TRBV12-4 and TRBJ2-7; TRBD1 matches at 7 bases. CDR3 length equals 13 residues. With V trimmed by 6 bases and J by 7 bases, 9 bases remained unmatched. CDR3 amino acids: CASSTFQGEEQYF. In nucleotides, the CDR3 is TGTGCCAGCAGCACCTTTCAGGGGGAAGAGCAGTACTTC.

This chain connects TRBV15 to TRBJ2-1; tentatively, D is TRBD1 (5 bases). Trimming removed 0 bases at V and 10 bases at J, with 10 bases between. The CDR3 length is 13 residues. Looked up from germline, CDR1 is LNHNV and CDR2 is YYDKDF (reference sequence). CDR3 amino acids: CATSREYRTEQFF. CDR3 nucleotide sequence: TGTGCCACCAGCAGAGAGTACCGGACAGAGCAGTTCTTC.

This clonotype was found a few times. The chain has TRBV19 and TRBJ2-5, with D possibly being TRBD1 or TRBD2 (5 bases each). Germline V gene lookup returns CDR1 LNHDA and CDR2 SQIVND (reference sequence). The V and J ends lost 1 base and 4 bases respectively, with 16 bases between them. There are 16 residues in the CDR3. The CDR3 loop reads CASSIAVYGTAETQYF. CDR3 nucleotide sequence: TGTGCCAGTAGTATAGCGGTCTATGGGACGGCAGAGACCCAGTACTTC.

The CDR3: CSVDSEGPEREQYF. DNA of the CDR3: TGCAGCGTTGATTCGGAGGGGCCAGAAAGAGAGCAGTACTTC. The V gene is TRBV29-1, the J gene TRBJ2-7; a possible D gene is TRBD2 (6 bases). Trimming shortened V by 3 bases and J by 7 bases, and 19 bases separated the two germline ends. Germline V lookup: CDR1 SQVTM, CDR2 ANQGSEA. This CDR3 has 14 amino acids.

In its sample, this clonotype was seen a few times. The genes are TRBV30 and TRBJ2-1; TRBD2 is a possible D gene (5 bases). Trimming shortened V by 3 bases and J by 9 bases, and 27 bases separated the two germline ends. CDR1 and CDR2 from the germline V gene are GTSNPN and SVGIG (reference sequence). The CDR3 has 17 residues. DNA of the CDR3: TGTGCCTGGAGGGGAACTCGAGGGAAAATCCTAGTAGGTGAGCAGTTCTTC. This encodes CAWRGTRGKILVGEQFF.

This clonotype has just a few counts. This sequence joins TRBV20-1 and TRBJ1-1; D is uncertain. Germline-derived CDR1 and CDR2 are DFQATT and SNEGSKA (reference sequence). The CDR3 length is 14 residues. The V end lost 3 bases, the J end lost 1 base, and 12 bases lay between the germline ends. The CDR3: CSARSHGTNTEAFF. CDR3 DNA sequence: TGCAGTGCTAGGTCTCATGGTACGAACACTGAAGCTTTCTTT.

CDR3 residues: CATRRTSGTLINEQFF. The CDR3 bases are TGTGCCACCCGGCGGACTAGCGGGACCCTCATAAATGAGCAGTTCTTC. The chain has TRBV15 and TRBJ2-1; 12 bases match TRBD2. V lost 8 bases, J lost 7 bases, and 12 bases stayed unmatched. Germline CDR1 and CDR2: LNHNV and YYDKDF (reference sequence). This CDR3 has 16 residues.

V is TRBV27 and J is TRBJ2-3; D might be TRBD2 (5 bases). V shed 4 bases and J shed 6 bases, with 20 bases lying between them. The V gene's germline CDR1 is MNHEY and CDR2 SMNVEV (reference sequence). This CDR3 spans 16 amino acids. The CDR3 DNA is TGTGCCAGCAGTTCACAACCTAGCCCCTCCGGGGATACGCAGTATTTT. This encodes CASSSQPSPSGDTQYF.

This clonotype was observed a handful of times. The rearrangement uses TRBV29-1 and TRBJ2-1; 10 bases map to TRBD2. J lost 0 bases, V lost 4 bases, and 9 bases had no gene match. CDR1 SQVTM and CDR2 ANQGSEA come from the germline V gene. The length of the CDR3 is 17 residues. CDR3 region: CSVGKAGGPSSYNEQFF. CDR3 coding DNA: TGCAGCGTTGGGAAAGCGGGGGGGCCGAGCTCCTACAATGAGCAGTTCTTC.

Ten or more counts support this clonotype. V gene TRBV5-1 combines with J gene TRBJ2-3; D is undetermined. The CDR3 loop spans 14 amino acids. V lost 1 base, J lost 3 bases, and 9 bases lay in between. In germline, CDR1 is SGHRS, CDR2 YFSETQ. CDR3 bases: TGCGCCAGCAGCTTGTCGCAGCAGACAGATACGCAGTATTTT. It encodes CASSLSQQTDTQYF. Variable domain in full (rest from reference TRBV5-1 and TRBJ2-3): KAGVTQTPRYLIKTRGQQVTLSCSPISGHRSVSWYQQTPGQGLQFLFEYFSETQRNKGNFPGRFSGRQFSNSRSEMNVSTLELGDSALYLCASSLSQQTDTQYFGPGTRLTVL.

There are a few counts of this clonotype. The rearrangement joins TRBV11-2 to TRBJ2-7, with a weak D call TRBD1 (5 bases). The CDR3 totals 14 residues. Germline CDR1 and CDR2: SGHAT and FQNNGV. With 5 bases removed from V and 7 bases from J, the gap between germline ends came to 18 bases. The CDR3 region has the DNA TGTGCCAGCAGCGTTGGCCCACAGGTGAGAGAGCAGTACTTC. Protein sequence: CASSVGPQVREQYF.

V usage is TRBV27 and J usage is TRBJ2-1; TRBD2 matches at 16 bases. Germline-derived CDR1 and CDR2 are MNHEY and SMNVEV (reference sequence). The CDR3 is 19 amino acids. V trimming: 6 bases; J trimming: 4 bases; junction bases outside the gene matches: 12. The CDR3 nucleotides read TGTGCCAGCAGCCCCCTAGGGACTAGCGGGAGGGCGGGATACAATGAGCAGTTCTTC. Protein sequence: CASSPLGTSGRAGYNEQFF.

The rearrangement links TRBV18 to TRBJ2-1, with D tentatively TRBD2 (5 bases). V lost 1 base and J lost 0, with 10 bases in between. Germline loops: CDR1 KGHSH, CDR2 LQKENI. The CDR3 consists of 16 residues. This chain's CDR3 is CASSPLASRSYNEQFF. The DNA of the CDR3 is TGTGCCAGCTCACCACTGGCTAGCCGCTCCTACAATGAGCAGTTCTTC. Full variable domain (remainder filled in from reference TRBV18 and TRBJ2-1): NAGVMQNPRHLVRRRGQEARLRCSPMKGHSHVYWYRQLPEEGLKFMVYLQKENIIDESGMPKERFSAEFPKEGPSILRIQQVVRGDSAAYFCASSPLASRSYNEQFFGPGTRLTVL.

The V gene is TRBV4-3, the J gene TRBJ2-5, with TRBD2 matching over 7 bases. Per germline, CDR1 LGHNA and CDR2 YSLEER. Trimming at V came to 1 base and at J to 4 bases, leaving 0 bases not matched to a gene. CDR3 size: 13 residues. CDR3 protein: CASSQGGGETQYF. DNA of the CDR3: TGCGCCAGCAGCCAAGGGGGGGGAGAGACCCAGTACTTC.

This clonotype was seen more than once but under ten times. The chain has TRBV20-1 and TRBJ2-7; TRBD1 matches at 7 bases. In germline, CDR1 is DFQATT, CDR2 SNEGSKA (reference sequence). Trimming took 6 bases from V and 3 from J; bases not matched to a gene: 8. The CDR3 contains 13 residues. In DNA form, the CDR3 reads TGCAGTGCCCTGGGGGACAGCGACTACGAGCAGTACTTC. Residues: CSALGDSDYEQYF.

The chain is built from TRBV10-3 and TRBJ2-1; TRBD2 agrees at 7 bases. The CDR3 totals 14 residues. Germline values: CDR1 ENHRY, CDR2 SYGVKD. The V gene end was trimmed by 7 bases and the J gene end by 9 bases; junction bases not matched to a gene: 12. The CDR3 spells CAIKGSGEGGEQFF. CDR3 bases: TGTGCCATCAAAGGCTCCGGGGAGGGCGGTGAGCAGTTCTTC.